Presented here are 29 T cell receptor beta chains from one specimen sequenced in a study of CD8 T cells in ankylosing spondylitis. Using its own MiXCR run on the 5' RACE reads, TCRdb lists one record per CDR3 protein. The table shows around 130,000 distinct CDR3 sequences, with roughly an eighth occurring only once. Input material: blood, either unsorted or a sorted T cell fraction (not recorded which). The receptors originated from a female donor with ankylosing spondylitis or in good health (not recorded which).

This clonotype was found a few times. The chain couples TRBV25-1 to TRBJ2-5, with 8 bases that match TRBD1. Germline V lookup: CDR1 MGHDK, CDR2 SYGVNS. V lost 3 bases to trimming and J lost 0 bases; unmatched junction nucleotides: 6. The CDR3 covers 16 residues. CDR3 protein: CASSDGTGSYQETQYF. For the CDR3, the DNA is TGTGCCAGCAGTGATGGGACAGGCTCGTACCAAGAGACCCAGTACTTC.

This clonotype was detected only a few times. The V call is TRBV11-2, the J call TRBJ2-3, with 9 bases lining up with TRBD2. The germline CDR1 and CDR2 sequences are SGHAT and FQNNGV. This CDR3 is built from 17 residues. Trimming at V came to 6 bases and at J to 0 bases, leaving 10 bases not matched to a gene. The CDR3 protein is CASSFPSSGKSTDTQYF. In nucleotides, the CDR3 is TGTGCCAGCAGTTTCCCCTCTAGCGGGAAAAGCACAGATACGCAGTATTTT.

This clonotype was counted ten times or more. CDR3 region: CASSLAATGGNQPQHF. The CDR3 DNA is TGTGCCAGCAGCTTGGCTGCGACAGGGGGTAATCAGCCCCAGCATTTT. V gene TRBV5-5 combines with J gene TRBJ1-5; the match to TRBD1 covers 9 bases. Germline trimming cut 0 bases from V and 4 bases from J; bases unmatched to any gene: 5. This CDR3 has 16 residues. In germline, CDR1 is SGHKS, CDR2 YYEKEE (reference sequence).

The chain is built from TRBV14 and TRBJ2-2, with 9 bases identical to TRBD1. CDR3 length: 16 residues. V was clipped by 4 bases and J by 9 bases; unmatched bases: 12. CDR1 is SGHDN and CDR2 is FVKESK in the germline V gene. CDR3 region: CASSPGTGRLPRELFF. Here the CDR3 DNA reads TGTGCCAGCAGCCCCGGGACAGGGAGGCTACCCCGGGAGCTGTTTTTT.

In its sample, this clonotype was seen many times. This chain uses TRBV29-1 with TRBJ2-1; D remains ambiguous. Germline V CDR1 and CDR2: SQVTM, ANQGSEA. The CDR3 is 11 residues long. Trimming cost V 4 bases and J 4 bases, with 5 bases left between them. CDR3 loop: CSVGPYNEQFF. The CDR3 coding sequence is TGCAGCGTTGGGCCTTACAATGAGCAGTTCTTC.

This clonotype turned up a few times. V is TRBV29-1 and J is TRBJ2-7, with D perhaps given as TRBD1 or TRBD2 (5 bases each). Germline V gene sequence: CDR1 SQVTM, CDR2 ANQGSEA. Between the trimmed V and J ends, which lost 6 bases and 6 bases, there was a span of 15 bases. There are 12 residues in the CDR3. The CDR3 DNA reads TGCAGCGTCTCCGGGACGTTCCGCGAGCAGTACTTC. It specifies CSVSGTFREQYF.

This clonotype was detected many times. CDR3 bases: TGTGCCAGCAGTTTCTCGGGTTGGAAGACCCAGTACTTC. Translated: CASSFSGWKTQYF. V and J are TRBV12-3 or TRBV12-4 and TRBJ2-5; no clear D. The germline V and J ends were trimmed by 3 bases and 6 bases, with 11 bases remaining between them. This CDR3 has 13 residues.

This clonotype showed up many times. This sequence joins TRBV25-1 and TRBJ2-7, with D perhaps TRBD1 (6 bases). CDR1 MGHDK and CDR2 SYGVNS come from the germline V gene. The length of the CDR3 is 14 residues. The ends were cut back, 3 bases at V and 5 bases at J, with 14 bases in the middle. CDR3 residues: CASSDVGDIHEQYF. The CDR3 DNA sequence: TGTGCCAGCAGTGATGTAGGGGACATCCACGAGCAGTACTTC.

The chain recombines TRBV7-3 with TRBJ2-5; 7 bases agree with TRBD2. CDR3 length equals 13 residues. The trim removed 2 bases at V and 5 bases at J, leaving 2 bases unmatched. Per germline, CDR1 SGHTA and CDR2 FQGTGA. CDR3 in amino acids: CASSLVREETQYF. As DNA, the CDR3 is TGTGCCAGCAGCTTAGTGCGGGAGGAGACCCAGTACTTC. Full variable domain (remainder filled in from reference TRBV7-3 and TRBJ2-5): GAGVSQTPSNKVTEKGKYVELRCDPISGHTALYWYRQSLGQGPEFLIYFQGTGAADDSGLPNDRFFAVRPEGSVSTLKIQRTERGDSAVYLCASSLVREETQYFGPGTRLLVL.

This clonotype was picked up a small number of times. The chain links TRBV12-3 or TRBV12-4 to TRBJ2-1; 7 bases align to TRBD1. The CDR3 is 12 residues long. V was pared by 6 bases and J by 8 bases, with 4 bases of the junction left unmatched. The CDR3 protein is CASSRGTDEQFF. The CDR3 nucleotides are TGTGCCAGCAGCAGGGGGACGGATGAGCAGTTCTTC.

The rearrangement links TRBV6-1 to TRBJ1-1; no firm D call. CDR1 is MNHNS, CDR2 SASEGT, per germline. Trimming left V 6 bases short and J 1 base short, with 9 bases between. The CDR3 contains 13 residues. CDR3 amino acids: CASRVAGNTEAFF. The CDR3 DNA sequence: TGTGCCAGCAGGGTTGCAGGGAACACTGAAGCTTTCTTT.

This clonotype was seen repeatedly, ten times or more. CDR3: CASSLLGQGTDTQYF. The CDR3 DNA reads TGTGCCAGCAGTTTACTCGGACAGGGCACAGATACGCAGTATTTT. The chain joins TRBV28 to TRBJ2-3; TRBD1 agrees at 7 bases. The CDR3 covers 15 residues. The V and J ends lost 2 bases and 1 base, in that order; junction bases with no gene match: 3. Germline CDR1 and CDR2: MDHEN and SYDVKM.

In its sample, this clonotype was seen many times. The J gene is TRBJ2-1, the V gene TRBV7-9; unclear D gene. V was cut by 2 bases and J by 10 bases, with 6 bases left in between. The CDR3 has 11 residues. Germline-derived CDR1 and CDR2 are SEHNR and FQNEAQ (reference sequence). DNA for the CDR3: TGTGCCAGCAGCTTAACTGTCGAGCAGTTCTTC. This translates into CASSLTVEQFF.

The J gene is TRBJ1-6, the V gene TRBV10-3; D is possibly TRBD1 (6 bases). Trimming pared 4 bases from V and 7 bases from J, leaving 8 bases between. The CDR3 consists of 13 residues. CDR1 is ENHRY and CDR2 is SYGVKD in the germline V gene. CDR3 residues: CAISGTGNSPLHF. CDR3 nucleotide sequence: TGTGCCATCAGTGGAACAGGGAATTCACCCCTCCACTTT.

This clonotype has more than one count but fewer than ten. V gene TRBV6-5 combines with J gene TRBJ2-3; 8 nucleotides match TRBD2. V gave up 2 bases and J gave up 8 bases; unmatched junction bases: 6. Germline V CDR1 and CDR2: MNHEY, SVGAGI. CDR3 length equals 14 residues. The CDR3 coding sequence is TGTGCCAGCAGTTACGAGACGGGGGGGCTTACGCAGTATTTT. Its translation: CASSYETGGLTQYF.

This chain links TRBV6-1 with TRBJ2-7; D may correspond to TRBD1 or TRBD2 (5 bases each). In germline, CDR1 is MNHNS, CDR2 SASEGT. The CDR3 runs to 14 residues. Trimming removed 8 bases at V and 6 bases at J, with 20 bases between. The CDR3 loop reads CASSGRGPPGEQYF. CDR3 DNA sequence: TGTGCCAGCTCGGGTCGGGGCCCGCCAGGCGAGCAGTACTTC.

V gene TRBV11-3 combines with J gene TRBJ2-5; no firm D call. V lost 5 bases and J lost 4, with 14 bases in between. Germline V CDR1 and CDR2: SGHNT, YENEEA. This CDR3 is 14 amino acids long. CDR3 coding DNA: TGTGCCAGCAGCCAAGAGCGAGACGGAGAGACCCAGTACTTC. Protein: CASSQERDGETQYF.

The chain recombines TRBV7-2 with TRBJ1-6; the D is unclear. This CDR3 contains 15 residues. The germline V gene encodes CDR1 SGHTA and CDR2 FQGNSA. The V end was cut by 1 base, the J end by 10 bases, with 14 bases between. CDR3 amino acids: CASSLGSGLGSPLHF. The CDR3, as DNA: TGTGCCAGCAGCTTAGGCTCAGGACTTGGCTCACCCCTCCACTTT.

V is TRBV28 and J is TRBJ2-7; 9 nucleotides match TRBD2. Germline CDR1 is MDHEN and CDR2 is SYDVKM. There are 13 residues in the CDR3. J was trimmed by 7 bases and V by 7 bases; bases with no gene match: 8. This CDR3 reads CASNLAGTGEQYF. The DNA for the CDR3 is TGTGCCAGCAATCTAGCGGGGACGGGGGAGCAGTACTTC.

CDR3 in DNA: TGCGCCAGCAGCTTGGGCCAAAGGGCACTAAACCAAGAGACCCAGTACTTC. It is translated as CASSLGQRALNQETQYF. The chain carries TRBV5-1 and TRBJ2-5, with D unclear. V was shortened by 0 bases and J by 0 bases, with 15 bases between the two germline ends. The CDR3 is made up of 17 amino acids. In germline, CDR1 is SGHRS, CDR2 YFSETQ.

This clonotype was recorded a few times. The chain links TRBV5-1 to TRBJ2-3; D is perhaps TRBD2 (7 bases). Deletions cut 0 bases from V and 4 bases from J, with 15 bases between. The CDR3 covers 16 residues. The germline CDR1 and CDR2 sequences are SGHRS and YFSETQ. The CDR3 protein is CASSLDGGGRADTQYF. Written as DNA, the CDR3 is TGCGCCAGCAGCTTGGATGGGGGGGGGCGTGCAGATACGCAGTATTTT.

The chain links TRBV5-1 to TRBJ1-1; 9 bases are shared with TRBD1. The CDR3 covers 16 residues. Germline trimming cut 5 bases from V and 0 bases from J; bases unmatched to any gene: 8. The germline V gene has CDR1 SGHRS and CDR2 YFSETQ. CDR3 in amino acids: CASRVQGATMNTEAFF. The CDR3 region has the DNA TGCGCCAGCAGGGTACAGGGGGCAACTATGAACACTGAAGCTTTCTTT. Filled out from reference TRBV5-1 and TRBJ1-1, the complete variable domain reads KAGVTQTPRYLIKTRGQQVTLSCSPISGHRSVSWYQQTPGQGLQFLFEYFSETQRNKGNFPGRFSGRQFSNSRSEMNVSTLELGDSALYLCASRVQGATMNTEAFFGQGTRLTVV.

This clonotype was seen many times. The chain joins TRBV7-2 to TRBJ2-2, with D possibly TRBD2 on 6 matching bases. The CDR3 is 15 residues long. The germline V gene encodes CDR1 SGHTA and CDR2 FQGNSA. The V and J ends lost 5 bases and 0 bases respectively, with 10 bases between them. CDR3 bases: TGTGCCAGCAGCCTACTAGCTGCGAACACCGGGGAGCTGTTTTTT. Its translation: CASSLLAANTGELFF. The complete variable domain, with remaining parts taken from reference TRBV7-2 and TRBJ2-2, reads GAGVSQSPSNKVTEKGKDVELRCDPISGHTALYWYRQSLGQGLEFLIYFQGNSAPDKSGLPSDRFSAERTGGSVSTLTIQRTQQEDSAVYLCASSLLAANTGELFFGEGSRLTVL.

As to this clonotype: This sequence may be a read error, since a much larger clone differs from it by one base. The DNA for the CDR3 is TGTGCCAGCAGTCACAGGTCGTACACTGAAGCTTTCTTT. Its protein product is CASSHRSYTEAFF. This chain uses TRBV12-3 or TRBV12-4 with TRBJ1-1; D perhaps matches TRBD1 (5 bases). The CDR3 loop spans 13 amino acids. With 5 bases removed from V and 3 bases from J, the gap between germline ends came to 10 bases.

This clonotype occurred many times. The rearrangement joins TRBV20-1 to TRBJ2-1, with D maybe TRBD2 (5 bases). Germline V lookup: CDR1 DFQATT, CDR2 SNEGSKA (reference sequence). CDR3 length: 16 amino acids. With 0 bases removed from V and 0 bases from J, the gap between germline ends came to 12 bases. The CDR3 DNA follows: TGCAGTGCTAGAGATCCCACGGCGGGCTCCTACAATGAGCAGTTCTTC. Translated: CSARDPTAGSYNEQFF.

This chain uses TRBV7-2 with TRBJ2-1, with TRBD2 as a possible D gene (6 bases). The germline CDR1 and CDR2 sequences are SGHTA and FQGNSA. This CDR3 contains 15 residues. Trimming took 1 base from V and 1 from J, leaving 8 bases between them. CDR3 amino acids: CASSLVGGSYNEQFF. The CDR3 coding sequence is TGTGCCAGCAGCTTAGTTGGGGGGTCCTACAATGAGCAGTTCTTC.

This clonotype was picked up many times. The V and J genes are TRBV29-1 and TRBJ2-2; either TRBD1 or TRBD2 may fit D (6 bases each). The CDR3 has 16 amino acids. V was trimmed by 7 bases and J by 4 bases, leaving 22 bases between them. Germline assignment: CDR1 SQVTM and CDR2 ANQGSEA. The CDR3, as DNA: TGCAGCGCACTTCCAATAGGGGGGCAAGGCACCGGGGAGCTGTTTTTT. This gives the protein CSALPIGGQGTGELFF.

The table lists this clonotype with many counts. The chain employs TRBV10-3 and TRBJ1-1; D is unclear. The CDR3 contains 15 residues. The germline V and J ends were trimmed by 2 bases and 5 bases, with 15 bases remaining between them. Germline-derived CDR1 and CDR2 are ENHRY and SYGVKD. CDR3 protein: CAISEGASGGTEAFF. CDR3 DNA sequence: TGTGCCATCAGTGAGGGAGCGTCCGGAGGGACTGAAGCTTTCTTT.

This clonotype was observed many times. The chain has TRBV20-1 and TRBJ2-5, with D possibly being TRBD1 or TRBD2 (6 bases each). V gave up 3 bases and J gave up 3 bases, with 14 bases separating them. This CDR3 comprises 14 residues. Germline V gene sequence: CDR1 DFQATT, CDR2 SNEGSKA (reference sequence). Here the CDR3 reads CSARSSGAEETQYF. CDR3 nucleotides: TGCAGTGCTAGGTCATCGGGGGCAGAAGAGACCCAGTACTTC.